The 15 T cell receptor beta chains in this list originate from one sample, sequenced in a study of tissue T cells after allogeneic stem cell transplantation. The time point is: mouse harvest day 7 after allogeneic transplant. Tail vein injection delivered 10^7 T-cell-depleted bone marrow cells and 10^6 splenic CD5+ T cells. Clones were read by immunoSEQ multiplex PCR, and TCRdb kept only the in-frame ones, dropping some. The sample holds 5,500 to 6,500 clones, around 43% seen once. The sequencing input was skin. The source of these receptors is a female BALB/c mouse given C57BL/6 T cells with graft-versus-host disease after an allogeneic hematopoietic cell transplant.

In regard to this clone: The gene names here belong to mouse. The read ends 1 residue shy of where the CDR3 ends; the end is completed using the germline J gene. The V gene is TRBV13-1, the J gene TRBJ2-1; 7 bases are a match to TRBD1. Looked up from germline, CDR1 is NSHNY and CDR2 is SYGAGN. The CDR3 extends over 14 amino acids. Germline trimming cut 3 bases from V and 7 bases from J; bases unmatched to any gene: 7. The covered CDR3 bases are TGTGCCAGCAGTGGGGACAGACCCCTGGCTGAGCAGTTC. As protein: CASSGDRPLAEQF. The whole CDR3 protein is CASSGDRPLAEQFF.

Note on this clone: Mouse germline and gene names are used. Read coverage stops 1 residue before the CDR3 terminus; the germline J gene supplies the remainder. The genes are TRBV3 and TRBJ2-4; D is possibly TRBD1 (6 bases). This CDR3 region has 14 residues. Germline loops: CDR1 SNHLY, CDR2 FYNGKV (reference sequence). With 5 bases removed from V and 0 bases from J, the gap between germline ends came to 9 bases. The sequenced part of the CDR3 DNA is TGTGCCAGCAGCCCGGGACAAAGTCAAAACACCTTGTAC. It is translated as CASSPGQSQNTLY. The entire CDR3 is CASSPGQSQNTLYF.

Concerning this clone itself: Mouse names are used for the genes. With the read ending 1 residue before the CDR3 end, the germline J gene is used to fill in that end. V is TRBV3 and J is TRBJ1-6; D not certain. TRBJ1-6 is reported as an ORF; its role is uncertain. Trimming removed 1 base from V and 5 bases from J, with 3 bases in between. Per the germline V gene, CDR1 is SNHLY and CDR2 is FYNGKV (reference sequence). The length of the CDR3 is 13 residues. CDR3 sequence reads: CASSLGDNSPLYF. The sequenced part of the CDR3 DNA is TGTGCCAGCAGCTTAGGAGATAATTCGCCCCTCTAC.

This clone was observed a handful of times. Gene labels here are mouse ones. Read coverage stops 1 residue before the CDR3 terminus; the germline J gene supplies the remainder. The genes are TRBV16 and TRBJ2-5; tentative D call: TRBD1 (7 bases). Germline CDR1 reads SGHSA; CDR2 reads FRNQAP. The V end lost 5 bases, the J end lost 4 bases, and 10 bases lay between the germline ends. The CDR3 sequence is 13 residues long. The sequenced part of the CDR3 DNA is TGTGCAAGCAGCGCCAGGGGGGAAGACACCCAGTAC. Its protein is CASSARGEDTQY. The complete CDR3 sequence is CASSARGEDTQYF.

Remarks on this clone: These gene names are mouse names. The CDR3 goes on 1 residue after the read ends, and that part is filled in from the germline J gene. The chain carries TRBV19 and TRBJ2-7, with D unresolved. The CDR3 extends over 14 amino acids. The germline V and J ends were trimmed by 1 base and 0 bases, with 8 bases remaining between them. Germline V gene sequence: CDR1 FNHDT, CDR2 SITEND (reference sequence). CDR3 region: CASSIRGSSYEQYF. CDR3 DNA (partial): TGTGCCAGCAGTATACGGGGAAGCTCCTATGAACAGTAC. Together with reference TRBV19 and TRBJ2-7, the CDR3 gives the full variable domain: GGIITQTPKFLIGQEGQKLTLKCQQNFNHDTMYWYRQDSGKGLRLIYYSITENDLQKGDLSEGYDASREKKSSFSLTVTSAQKNEMAVFLCASSIRGSSYEQYFGPGTRLTVL.

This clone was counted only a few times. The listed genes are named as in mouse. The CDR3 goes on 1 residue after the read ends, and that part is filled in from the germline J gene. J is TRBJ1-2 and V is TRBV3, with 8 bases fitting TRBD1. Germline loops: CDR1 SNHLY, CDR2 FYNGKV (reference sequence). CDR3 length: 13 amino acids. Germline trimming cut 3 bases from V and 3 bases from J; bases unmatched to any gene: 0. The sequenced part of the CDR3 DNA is TGTGCCAGCAGCTTGGACAGGGACTCCGACTACACC. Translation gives CASSLDRDSDYT. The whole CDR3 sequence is CASSLDRDSDYTF.

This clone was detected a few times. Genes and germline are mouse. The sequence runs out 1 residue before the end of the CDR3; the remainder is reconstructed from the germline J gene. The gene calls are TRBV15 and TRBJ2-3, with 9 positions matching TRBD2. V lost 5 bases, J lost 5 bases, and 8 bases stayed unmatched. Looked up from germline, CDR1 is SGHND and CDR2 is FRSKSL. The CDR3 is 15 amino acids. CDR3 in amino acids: CASSLRLGVIETLYF. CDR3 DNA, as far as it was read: TGTGCCAGCAGTCTACGACTGGGGGTTATAGAAACGCTGTAT.

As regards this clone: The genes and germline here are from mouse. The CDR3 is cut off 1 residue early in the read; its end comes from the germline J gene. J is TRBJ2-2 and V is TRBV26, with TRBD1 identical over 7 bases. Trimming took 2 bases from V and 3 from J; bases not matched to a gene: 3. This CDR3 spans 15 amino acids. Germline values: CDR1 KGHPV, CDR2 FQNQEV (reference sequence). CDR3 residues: CASSLGQGDTGQLYF. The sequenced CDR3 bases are TGTGCCAGCAGTCTGGGTCAGGGGGACACCGGGCAGCTCTAC. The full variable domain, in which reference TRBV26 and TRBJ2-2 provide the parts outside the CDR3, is NSKVIQTPRYLVKGQGQKAKMRCIPEKGHPVVFWYQQNKNNEFKFLINFQNQEVLQQIDMTEKRFSAECPSNSPCSLEIQSSEAGDSALYLCASSLGQGDTGQLYFGEGSKLTVL.

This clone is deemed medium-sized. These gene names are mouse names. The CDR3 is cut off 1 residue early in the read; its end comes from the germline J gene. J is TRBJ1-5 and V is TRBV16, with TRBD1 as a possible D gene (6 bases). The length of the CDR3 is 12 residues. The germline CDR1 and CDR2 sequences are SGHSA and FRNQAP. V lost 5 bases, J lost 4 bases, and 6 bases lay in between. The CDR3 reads CASSGQNQAPLF. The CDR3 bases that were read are TGTGCAAGCAGCGGACAGAACCAGGCTCCGCTT.

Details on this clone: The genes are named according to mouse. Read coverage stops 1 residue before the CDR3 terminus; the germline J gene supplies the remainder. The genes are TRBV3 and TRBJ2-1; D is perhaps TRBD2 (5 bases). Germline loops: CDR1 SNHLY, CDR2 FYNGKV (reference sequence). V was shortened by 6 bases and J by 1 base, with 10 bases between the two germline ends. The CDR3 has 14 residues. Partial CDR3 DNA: TGTGCCAGCAGGGTCACTGGCAACTATGCTGAGCAGTTC. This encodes CASRVTGNYAEQF. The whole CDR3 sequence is CASRVTGNYAEQFF.

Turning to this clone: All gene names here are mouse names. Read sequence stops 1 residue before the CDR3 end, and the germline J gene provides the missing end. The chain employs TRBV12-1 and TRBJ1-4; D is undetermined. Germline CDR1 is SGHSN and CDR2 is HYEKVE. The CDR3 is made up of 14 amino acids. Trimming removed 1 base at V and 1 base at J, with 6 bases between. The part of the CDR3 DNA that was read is TGTGCCAGCTCTCTGGCAGGTTCCAACGAAAGATTATTT. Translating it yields CASSLAGSNERLF. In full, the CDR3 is CASSLAGSNERLFF.

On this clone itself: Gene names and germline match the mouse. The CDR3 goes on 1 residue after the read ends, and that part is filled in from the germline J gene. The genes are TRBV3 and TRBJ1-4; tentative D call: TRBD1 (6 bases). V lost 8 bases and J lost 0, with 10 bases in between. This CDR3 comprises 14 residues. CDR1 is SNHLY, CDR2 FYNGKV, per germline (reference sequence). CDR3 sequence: CASGDKISNERLFF. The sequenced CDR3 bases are TGTGCCAGCGGGGACAAAATTTCCAACGAAAGATTATTT.

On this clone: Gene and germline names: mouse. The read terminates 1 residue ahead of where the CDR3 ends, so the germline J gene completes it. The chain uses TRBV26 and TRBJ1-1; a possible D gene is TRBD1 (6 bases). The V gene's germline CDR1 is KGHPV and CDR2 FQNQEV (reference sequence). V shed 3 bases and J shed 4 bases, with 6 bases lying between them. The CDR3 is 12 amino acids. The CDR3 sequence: CASSLGGTEVFF. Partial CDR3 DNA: TGTGCCAGCAGTCTAGGGGGCACAGAAGTCTTC.

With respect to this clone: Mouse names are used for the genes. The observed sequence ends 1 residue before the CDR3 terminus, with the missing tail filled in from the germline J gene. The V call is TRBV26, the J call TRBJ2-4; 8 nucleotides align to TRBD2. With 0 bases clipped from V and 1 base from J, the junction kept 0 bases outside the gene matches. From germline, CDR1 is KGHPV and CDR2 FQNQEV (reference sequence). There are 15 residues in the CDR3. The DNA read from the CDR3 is TGTGCCAGCAGTCTGTCGACTGGGGGTCAAAACACCTTGTAC. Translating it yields CASSLSTGGQNTLY. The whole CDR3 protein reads CASSLSTGGQNTLYF.

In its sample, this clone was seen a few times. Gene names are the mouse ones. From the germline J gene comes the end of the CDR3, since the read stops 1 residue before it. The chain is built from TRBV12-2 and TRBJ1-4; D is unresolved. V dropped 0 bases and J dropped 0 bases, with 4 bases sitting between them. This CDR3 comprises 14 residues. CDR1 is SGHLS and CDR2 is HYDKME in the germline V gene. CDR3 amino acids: CASSLSISNERLFF. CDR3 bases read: TGTGCCAGCTCTCTCTCAATTTCCAACGAAAGATTATTT.